This T cell receptor beta chain was obtained from a study of blood T cell repertoires in COVID-19. Study-wide context: Sample material is recorded as cDNA or gDNA derived from T cells, B-cell-depleted T cells, or PBMCs.

Profiling relied on immunoSEQ multiplex PCR, and the TCRdb table lists in-frame clones only, not all of them. The sample gives about 210,000 clones, around 83% of which show up once; more than 9% is in the top ten. This CDR3 region has 14 residues. Trimming removed 5 bases from V and 5 bases from J, with 13 bases in between. Germline assignment: CDR1 MDHEN and CDR2 SYDVKM. The origin of this receptor is a middle-aged man with active or convalescent COVID-19. The source material was peripheral blood. This rearrangement joins TRBV28 to TRBJ1-3; tentative D call: TRBD1 (6 bases). CDR3 sequence (DNA): TGTGCCAGCAGTACTCCCGGGACAAGAAACACCATATATTTT. This gives the protein CASSTPGTRNTIYF.